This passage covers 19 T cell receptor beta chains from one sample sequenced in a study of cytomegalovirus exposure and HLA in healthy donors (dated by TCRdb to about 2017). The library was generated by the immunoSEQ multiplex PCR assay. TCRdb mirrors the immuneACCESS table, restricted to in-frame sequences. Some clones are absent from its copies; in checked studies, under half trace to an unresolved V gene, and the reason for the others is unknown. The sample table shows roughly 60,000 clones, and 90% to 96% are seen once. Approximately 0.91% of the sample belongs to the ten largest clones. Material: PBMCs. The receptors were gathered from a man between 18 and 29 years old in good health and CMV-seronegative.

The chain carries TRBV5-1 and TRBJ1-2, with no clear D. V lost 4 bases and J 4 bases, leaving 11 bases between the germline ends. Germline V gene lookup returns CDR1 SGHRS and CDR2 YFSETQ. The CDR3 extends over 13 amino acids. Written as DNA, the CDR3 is TGCGCCAGCAGCCCCGGCGGTGGCTATGGCTACACCTTC. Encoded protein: CASSPGGGYGYTF.

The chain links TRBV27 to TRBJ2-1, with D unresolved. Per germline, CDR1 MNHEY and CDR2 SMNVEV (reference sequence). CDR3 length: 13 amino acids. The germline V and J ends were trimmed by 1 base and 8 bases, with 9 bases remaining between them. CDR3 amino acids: CASSLYGVDEQFF. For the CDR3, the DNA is TGTGCCAGCAGTTTATACGGAGTCGATGAGCAGTTCTTC.

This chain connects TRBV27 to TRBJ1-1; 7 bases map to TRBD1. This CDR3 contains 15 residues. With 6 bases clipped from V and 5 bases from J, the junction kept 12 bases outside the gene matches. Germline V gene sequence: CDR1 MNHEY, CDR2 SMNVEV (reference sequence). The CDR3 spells CASSTTDRVGTEAFF. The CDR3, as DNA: TGTGCCAGCAGCACTACCGACAGGGTAGGTACTGAAGCTTTCTTT.

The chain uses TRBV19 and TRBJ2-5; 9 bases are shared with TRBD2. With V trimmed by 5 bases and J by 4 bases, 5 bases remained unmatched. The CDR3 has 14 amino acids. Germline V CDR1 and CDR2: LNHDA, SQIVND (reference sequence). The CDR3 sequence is CASSYGGRAETQYF. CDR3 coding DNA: TGTGCCAGTAGTTACGGCGGGAGGGCAGAGACCCAGTACTTC.

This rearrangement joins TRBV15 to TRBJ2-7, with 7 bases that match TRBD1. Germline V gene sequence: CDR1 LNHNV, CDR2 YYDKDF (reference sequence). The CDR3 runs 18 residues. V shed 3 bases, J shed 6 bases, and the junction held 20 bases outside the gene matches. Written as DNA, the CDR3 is TGTGCCACCAGCAGGTCGAGAGAAGGGGGCGCGGGTTTTCGCGAGCAGTACTTC. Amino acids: CATSRSREGGAGFREQYF. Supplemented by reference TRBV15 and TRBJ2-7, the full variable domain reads DAMVIQNPRYQVTQFGKPVTLSCSQTLNHNVMYWYQQKSSQAPKLLFHYYDKDFNNEADTPDNFQSRRPNTSFCFLDIRSPGLGDTAMYLCATSRSREGGAGFREQYFGPGTRLTVT.

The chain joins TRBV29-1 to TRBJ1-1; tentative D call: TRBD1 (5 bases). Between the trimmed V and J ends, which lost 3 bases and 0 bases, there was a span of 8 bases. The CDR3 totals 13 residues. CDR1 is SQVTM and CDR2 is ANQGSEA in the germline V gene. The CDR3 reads CSVEGRVNTEAFF. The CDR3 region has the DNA TGCAGCGTTGAGGGCAGGGTGAACACTGAAGCTTTCTTT.

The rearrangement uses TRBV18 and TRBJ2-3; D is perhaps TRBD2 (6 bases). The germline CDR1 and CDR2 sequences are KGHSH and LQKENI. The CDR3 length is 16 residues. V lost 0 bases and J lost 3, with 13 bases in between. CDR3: CASSPPDLASTDTQYF. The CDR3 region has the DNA TGTGCCAGCTCACCACCCGACCTAGCGAGTACAGATACGCAGTATTTT.

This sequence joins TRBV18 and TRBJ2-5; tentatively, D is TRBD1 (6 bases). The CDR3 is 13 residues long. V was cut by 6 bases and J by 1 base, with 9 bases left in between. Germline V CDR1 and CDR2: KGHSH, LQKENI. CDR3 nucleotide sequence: TGTGCCAGCTCGCAGGGGATCCAAGAGACCCAGTACTTC. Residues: CASSQGIQETQYF.

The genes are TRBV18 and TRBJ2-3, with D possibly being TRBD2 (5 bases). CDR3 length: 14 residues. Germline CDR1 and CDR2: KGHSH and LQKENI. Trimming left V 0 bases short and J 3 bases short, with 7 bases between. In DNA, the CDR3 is TGTGCCAGCTCACCACCATCGGGAACAGATACGCAGTATTTT. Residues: CASSPPSGTDTQYF.

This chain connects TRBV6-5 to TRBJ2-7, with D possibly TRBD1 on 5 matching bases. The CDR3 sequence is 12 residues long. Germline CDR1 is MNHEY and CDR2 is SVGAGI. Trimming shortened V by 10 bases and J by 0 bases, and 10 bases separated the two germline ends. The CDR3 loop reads CATRDSSYEQYF. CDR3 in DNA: TGTGCCACCAGAGACAGCTCCTACGAGCAGTACTTC.

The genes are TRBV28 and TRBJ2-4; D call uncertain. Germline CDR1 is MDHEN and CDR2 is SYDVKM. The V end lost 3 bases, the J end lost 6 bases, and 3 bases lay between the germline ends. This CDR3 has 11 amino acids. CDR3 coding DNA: TGTGCCAGCAGTTTCAGAAACATTCAGTACTTC. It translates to CASSFRNIQYF.

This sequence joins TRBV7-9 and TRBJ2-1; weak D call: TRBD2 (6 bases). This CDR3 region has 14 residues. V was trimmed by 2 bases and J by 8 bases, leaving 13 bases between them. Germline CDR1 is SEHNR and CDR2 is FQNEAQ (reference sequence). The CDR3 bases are TGTGCCAGCAGCTTATACCGGGGGAGTCATGAGCAGTTCTTC. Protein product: CASSLYRGSHEQFF.

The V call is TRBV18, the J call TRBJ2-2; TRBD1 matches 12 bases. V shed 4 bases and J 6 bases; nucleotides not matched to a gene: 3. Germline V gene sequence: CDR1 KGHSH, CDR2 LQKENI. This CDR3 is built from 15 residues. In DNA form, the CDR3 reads TGTGCCAGCTCACGGGGACAGGGGGCATCCGGGGAGCTGTTTTTT. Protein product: CASSRGQGASGELFF.

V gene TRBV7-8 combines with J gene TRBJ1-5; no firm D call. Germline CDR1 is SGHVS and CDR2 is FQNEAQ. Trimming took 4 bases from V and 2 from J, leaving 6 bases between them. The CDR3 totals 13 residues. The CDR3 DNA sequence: TGTGCCAGCAGCTCCCTCCGCAATCAGCCCCAGCATTTT. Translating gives CASSSLRNQPQHF.

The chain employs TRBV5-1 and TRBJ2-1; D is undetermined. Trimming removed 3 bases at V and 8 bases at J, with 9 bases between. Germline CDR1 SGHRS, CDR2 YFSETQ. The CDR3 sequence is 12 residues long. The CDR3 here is CASSWVGDEQFF. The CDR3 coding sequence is TGCGCCAGCAGCTGGGTGGGCGATGAGCAGTTCTTC.

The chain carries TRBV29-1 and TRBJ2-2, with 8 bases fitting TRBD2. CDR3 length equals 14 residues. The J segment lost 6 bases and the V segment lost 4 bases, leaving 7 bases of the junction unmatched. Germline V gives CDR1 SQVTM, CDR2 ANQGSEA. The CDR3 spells CSVAGTSFSGELFF. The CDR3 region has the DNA TGCAGCGTTGCCGGGACTAGTTTTTCCGGGGAGCTGTTTTTT.

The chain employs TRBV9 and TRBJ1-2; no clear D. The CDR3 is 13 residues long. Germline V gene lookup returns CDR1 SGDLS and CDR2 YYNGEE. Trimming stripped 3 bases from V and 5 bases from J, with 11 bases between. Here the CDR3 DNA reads TGTGCCAGCAGCGCACCCGCCAGTTATGGCTACACCTTC. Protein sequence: CASSAPASYGYTF.

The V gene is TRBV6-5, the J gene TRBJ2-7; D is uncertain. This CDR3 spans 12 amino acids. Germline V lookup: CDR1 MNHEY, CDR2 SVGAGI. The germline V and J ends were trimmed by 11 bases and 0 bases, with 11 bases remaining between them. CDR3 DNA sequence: TGTGCCTCCCGGTCACGCTCCTACGAGCAGTACTTC. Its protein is CASRSRSYEQYF.

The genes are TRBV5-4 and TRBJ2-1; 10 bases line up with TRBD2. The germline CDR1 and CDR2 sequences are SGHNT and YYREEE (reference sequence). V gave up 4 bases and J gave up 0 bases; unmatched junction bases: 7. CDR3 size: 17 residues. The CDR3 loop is CASSPGTSVLSYNEQFF. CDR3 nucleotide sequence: TGTGCCAGCAGCCCGGGGACTAGCGTTCTCTCCTACAATGAGCAGTTCTTC.